This T cell receptor beta chain was identified during a study of a mutant IDH1 vaccine in newly diagnosed glioma. Across the whole study: Week 35 held visit V12, while week 47 held visit V13.

The CDR3 totals 15 residues. V gave up 1 base and J gave up 8 bases; unmatched junction bases: 7. Per the germline V gene, CDR1 is WSHSY and CDR2 is SAAADI. Time point of the sample: week 47, end of study. Vaccine doses each comprised 300 ug of mutant IDH1 20-mer peptide, with topical imiquimod. On this clone itself: The antigen remains undetermined.

The protocol was immunoSEQ multiplex PCR, while the TCRdb copy is restricted to in-frame clones and leaves out a portion. This repertoire shows about 90,000 clones, roughly nine tenths found once; its top ten account for roughly 0.78%. This receptor was identified in a woman between 45 and 60 years old with glioma. The chain joins TRBV10-2 to TRBJ2-1; 8 bases are a match to TRBD2. The specimen was PBMCs, collected from a glioma patient whose treatment included an IDH1 peptide vaccine. In DNA, the CDR3 is TGCGCCAGCAGTGAGTTCAGCGGGAGAGAAGATGAGCAGTTCTTC. Amino acids: CASSEFSGREDEQFF.